This TCR beta chain was profiled in a study of molecular identifiers for immune sequencing clone quantification. Study observations and caveats: Highly expanded clone sizes could be underestimated by identical TCR molecules that share a barcode.

A single record per CDR3 protein comes from TCRdb applying MiXCR to the PCR reads. This table holds about 100,000 distinct CDR3 sequences, over 30% found once. This clonotype was picked up many times. The antigen is unknown. The germline V gene encodes CDR1 MGHRA and CDR2 YSYEKL. The CDR3 has 13 amino acids. With 3 bases removed from V and 5 bases from J, the gap between germline ends came to 11 bases. This TCR was recovered from a human donor in good health. Some libraries in this study had Jurkat cell RNA spiked in. Sequencing was done on a sample of naive CD8+ T cells from blood, with Jurkat cell RNA spiked in. Subset meaning: FACS-sorted CD8+CD4-CCR7+CD45RA+ naive T cells. This chain joins TRBV4-1 and TRBJ2-7; a weak D match, TRBD1 (6 bases). In DNA, the CDR3 is TGCGCCAGCAGCCAGATCTCAGGGGACGAGCAGTACTTC. Its translation is CASSQISGDEQYF.